Shown below are 2 T cell receptor beta chains from a single sample sequenced in a study of lymphopenia after photon versus proton radiotherapy. The method was immunoSEQ multiplex PCR; TCRdb's version includes in-frame clones alone and lacks a portion of them. The sample holds approximately 160,000 clones; 75% to 90% are singletons and the top ten take approximately 4.7%. The sequenced sample was peripheral blood, obtained from a patient treated with photon-based radiotherapy. Receptors were obtained from a man in his forties or fifties with gastric cancer.

This sequence joins TRBV14 and TRBJ1-2; 7 nucleotides match TRBD1. The V gene's germline CDR1 is SGHDN and CDR2 FVKESK. The V segment lost 4 bases and the J segment 4 bases; nucleotides outside the gene matches: 6. This CDR3 comprises 14 residues. CDR3 amino acids: CASSRDSKAYGYTF. DNA of the CDR3: TGTGCCAGCAGCCGGGACAGCAAAGCCTATGGCTACACCTTC.

The genes are TRBV6-5 and TRBJ1-2; D is unclear. This CDR3 region has 15 residues. The V gene's germline CDR1 is MNHEY and CDR2 SVGAGI. V was cut by 5 bases and J by 1 base, with 14 bases left in between. The CDR3: CASSPVLTFNYGYTF. The DNA of the CDR3 is TGTGCCAGCAGTCCCGTACTGACATTTAACTATGGCTACACCTTC.